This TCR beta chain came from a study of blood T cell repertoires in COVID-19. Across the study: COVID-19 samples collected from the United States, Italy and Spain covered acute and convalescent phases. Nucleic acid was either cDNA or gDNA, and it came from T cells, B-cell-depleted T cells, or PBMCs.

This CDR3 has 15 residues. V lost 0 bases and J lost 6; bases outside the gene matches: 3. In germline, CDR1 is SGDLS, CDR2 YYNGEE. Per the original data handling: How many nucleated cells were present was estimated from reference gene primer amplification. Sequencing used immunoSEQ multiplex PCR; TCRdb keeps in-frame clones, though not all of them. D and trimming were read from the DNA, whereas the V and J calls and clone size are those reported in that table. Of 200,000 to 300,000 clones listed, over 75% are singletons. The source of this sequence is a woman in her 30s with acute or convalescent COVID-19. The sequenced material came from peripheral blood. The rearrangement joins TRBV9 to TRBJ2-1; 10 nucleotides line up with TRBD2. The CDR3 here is CASSVELAGPNEQFF. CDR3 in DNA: TGTGCCAGCAGCGTAGAACTAGCGGGGCCCAATGAGCAGTTCTTC.